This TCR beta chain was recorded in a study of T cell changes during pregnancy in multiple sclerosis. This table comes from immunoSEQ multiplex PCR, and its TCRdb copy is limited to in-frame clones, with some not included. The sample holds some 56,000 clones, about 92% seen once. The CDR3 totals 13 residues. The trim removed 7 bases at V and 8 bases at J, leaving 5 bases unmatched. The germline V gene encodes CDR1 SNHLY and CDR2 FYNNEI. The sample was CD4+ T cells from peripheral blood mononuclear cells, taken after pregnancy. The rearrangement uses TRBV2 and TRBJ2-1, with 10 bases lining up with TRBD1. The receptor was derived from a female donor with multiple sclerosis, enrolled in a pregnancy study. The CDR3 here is CASIRDRGHEQFF. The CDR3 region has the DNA TGTGCCAGCATCCGAGACAGGGGGCATGAGCAGTTCTTC.